These 30 T cell receptor beta chains share one sample of origin, sequenced in a study of CD8 T cells in ankylosing spondylitis (dated by TCRdb to about 2017). Libraries were constructed by 5' RACE. Sequencing was carried out with an Illumina HiSeq 2500. Through fastp at Q25 and MiXCR, TCRdb rebuilt clones from the public reads, retaining in-frame beta chains. CDR3 protein duplicates are merged, each entry listing the most common genes and DNA. Recorded for this sample are 80,000 to 100,000 distinct CDR3 sequences; 7.5% to 9% of them occurred a single time. The top ten constitute roughly 5% of the sample. Sequenced input: blood, either unsorted or a sorted T cell fraction (not recorded which). The receptor set was obtained from a male donor with ankylosing spondylitis or in good health (not recorded which).

The V call is TRBV23-1, the J call TRBJ2-7, with 7 positions matching TRBD2. TRBV23-1 is filed as an ORF, its function uncertain. This CDR3 is built from 18 residues. V lost 4 bases to trimming and J lost 6 bases; unmatched junction nucleotides: 21. The CDR3 DNA follows: TGCGCCAGCAGTCGACTAGCTTGTGGAGGCCCGGGGATGGGCGAGCAGTACTTC. Protein: CASSRLACGGPGMGEQYF.

This clonotype was observed at least ten times. The V call is TRBV29-1, the J call TRBJ1-2; D remains unclear. The CDR3 consists of 16 residues. Trimming left V 4 bases short and J 0 bases short, with 18 bases between. The V gene's germline CDR1 is SQVTM and CDR2 ANQGSEA. CDR3: CSVVIPGASTNYGYTF. The CDR3 bases are TGCAGCGTTGTTATACCAGGAGCCAGCACTAACTATGGCTACACCTTC. The whole variable domain, remainder taken from reference TRBV29-1 and TRBJ1-2, is SAVISQKPSRDICQRGTSLTIQCQVDSQVTMMFWYRQQPGQSLTLIATANQGSEATYESGFVIDKFPISRPNLTFSTLTVSNMSPEDSSIYLCSVVIPGASTNYGYTFGSGTRLTVV.

This clonotype occurred many times. The gene calls are TRBV29-1 and TRBJ2-3, with D hard to call. Germline CDR1 and CDR2: SQVTM and ANQGSEA. This CDR3 region has 13 residues. Deletions cut 0 bases from V and 5 bases from J, with 9 bases between. The CDR3 DNA reads TGCAGCGTTGAAGAGGGGATTCTAGATACGCAGTATTTT. Amino acid sequence: CSVEEGILDTQYF.

The chain uses TRBV6-6 and TRBJ2-5; no definite D call. V lost 4 bases, J lost 2 bases, and 5 bases lay in between. CDR1 and CDR2 from the germline V gene are MNHNY and SVGAGI (reference sequence). This CDR3 contains 12 residues. As DNA, the CDR3 is TGTGCCAGCAGTTTGCGGCAAGAGACCCAGTACTTC. Translation: CASSLRQETQYF.

This clonotype has at least ten counts. The chain recombines TRBV20-1 with TRBJ1-1; 8 bases fit TRBD1. This CDR3 region has 15 residues. CDR1 DFQATT and CDR2 SNEGSKA come from the germline V gene (reference sequence). The J segment lost 11 bases and the V segment lost 0 bases, leaving 14 bases of the junction unmatched. Here the CDR3 DNA reads TGCAGTGCTAGAGATCGGACGTATGGACAGGGAGGGGCTTTCTTT. It specifies CSARDRTYGQGGAFF.

This clonotype was recorded a few times. The CDR3 region is CASSQLANEQFF. DNA of the CDR3: TGTGCCAGCAGCCAGCTAGCGAATGAGCAGTTCTTC. The rearrangement joins TRBV4-2 to TRBJ2-1; D might be TRBD2 (6 bases). Trimming shortened V by 3 bases and J by 7 bases, and 7 bases separated the two germline ends. The CDR3 sequence is 12 residues long. Germline-derived CDR1 and CDR2 are LGHNA and YNFKEQ.

This clonotype was found many times. This chain uses TRBV27 with TRBJ1-2; weak D call: TRBD1 (6 bases). Deletions cut 7 bases from V and 4 bases from J, with 16 bases between. The CDR3 contains 14 residues. From germline, CDR1 is MNHEY and CDR2 SMNVEV (reference sequence). The CDR3 nucleotides read TGTGCCAGCACCAAGAAGGGACACCCCTATGGCTACACCTTC. This encodes CASTKKGHPYGYTF.

In this sample, this clonotype turned up many times. The J gene is TRBJ1-2, the V gene TRBV24-1; D uncertain. Looked up from germline, CDR1 is KGHDR and CDR2 is SFDVKD. The V gene lost 6 bases and the J gene lost 1 base, with 5 bases spanning the gap. This CDR3 spans 12 amino acids. The CDR3 nucleotides read TGTGCCACCAGTAACAATAACTATGGCTACACCTTC. Translated, it gives CATSNNNYGYTF.

Details on this clonotype: With a much larger clone just one base away, this may be a read error. The CDR3 DNA reads TGTGCCAGCAGCGACATAGCGGGGTGGAACACAGATACGCAGTATTTT. It translates to CASSDIAGWNTDTQYF. The gene calls are TRBV7-2 and TRBJ2-3, with TRBD2 identical over 8 bases. The CDR3 length is 16 residues. Germline CDR1 SGHTA, CDR2 FQGNSA. V lost 5 bases and J lost 2; bases outside the gene matches: 9.

The chain is built from TRBV28 and TRBJ2-7; 7 bases are a match to TRBD2. Trimming removed 4 bases from V and 3 bases from J; junction bases left unmatched: 9. The CDR3 has 15 residues. The germline CDR1 and CDR2 sequences are MDHEN and SYDVKM. Written as DNA, the CDR3 is TGTGCCAGCAGTTCCCCCTGGGGCGGGAGCTACGAGCAGTACTTC. This sequence encodes CASSSPWGGSYEQYF. Supplemented by reference TRBV28 and TRBJ2-7, the full variable domain reads DVKVTQSSRYLVKRTGEKVFLECVQDMDHENMFWYRQDPGLGLRLIYFSYDVKMKEKGDIPEGYSVSREKKERFSLILESASTNQTSMYLCASSSPWGGSYEQYFGPGTRLTVT.

This clonotype was observed many times. V usage is TRBV6-1 and J usage is TRBJ1-6; D gene unclear. Germline values: CDR1 MNHNS, CDR2 SASEGT. The CDR3 loop spans 14 amino acids. V lost 6 bases to trimming and J lost 7 bases, with 13 bases between them. The CDR3 sequence is CASRPGPENSPLHF. CDR3 bases: TGTGCCAGCAGGCCAGGACCTGAGAATTCACCCCTCCACTTT.

This clonotype was seen ten or more times. V and J are TRBV29-1 and TRBJ2-1; TRBD2 matches 7 bases. Germline CDR1 SQVTM, CDR2 ANQGSEA. Trimming took 1 base from V and 10 from J; bases not matched to a gene: 4. CDR3 length: 12 amino acids. The DNA for the CDR3 is TGCAGCGTTGAAGCGAGCGGGAACGAGCAGTTCTTC. The encoded protein is CSVEASGNEQFF.

This clonotype was counted at least ten times. The V and J genes are TRBV9 and TRBJ2-5; 8 positions match TRBD2. This CDR3 is built from 14 residues. J lost 6 bases, V lost 4 bases, and 8 bases had no gene match. The V gene's germline CDR1 is SGDLS and CDR2 YYNGEE. The CDR3 DNA reads as TGTGCCAGCAGCCCCGGGGTAGCGGGGCAGACCCAGTACTTC. It translates to CASSPGVAGQTQYF.

For this clonotype: A much larger clone differs from this one at a single base, so this may be a read error. The gene calls are TRBV30 and TRBJ1-1; D unresolved. CDR1 and CDR2 (germline): GTSNPN, SVGIG (reference sequence). The CDR3 has 12 residues. The CDR3 is CVWKWYDTEAFF. DNA for the CDR3: TGTGTCTGGAAATGGTACGACACTGAAGCTTTCTTT.

J is TRBJ2-3 and V is TRBV7-2; 7 nucleotides match TRBD1. The V gene's germline CDR1 is SGHTA and CDR2 FQGNSA. The ends lost 5 bases at V and 3 bases at J; junction bases unmatched: 8. The CDR3 extends over 15 amino acids. The CDR3 protein is CASSPKGTDTDTQYF. CDR3 coding DNA: TGTGCCAGCAGCCCCAAGGGGACAGATACAGATACGCAGTATTTT.

At least ten counts were recorded for this clonotype. The chain is built from TRBV6-5 and TRBJ1-1; D is undetermined. CDR3 size: 13 residues. Germline V gene sequence: CDR1 MNHEY, CDR2 SVGAGI. V was shortened by 2 bases and J by 2 bases, with 6 bases between the two germline ends. This chain's CDR3 is CASSYMTNTEAFF. Written as DNA, the CDR3 is TGTGCCAGCAGTTACATGACTAACACTGAAGCTTTCTTT.

This clonotype was seen repeatedly, ten times or more. This chain connects TRBV24-1 to TRBJ2-2; 10 bases map to TRBD2. This CDR3 region has 15 residues. Germline values: CDR1 KGHDR, CDR2 SFDVKD. The J segment lost 3 bases and the V segment lost 9 bases, leaving 6 bases of the junction unmatched. For the CDR3, the DNA is TGTGCCACCGCGACAGGACTAGCGGACACCGGGGAGCTGTTTTTT. It codes for CATATGLADTGELFF.

This clonotype was picked up many times. The chain links TRBV9 to TRBJ2-1; possible D gene TRBD2, 6 bases. The germline gives CDR1 SGDLS, CDR2 YYNGEE. The V and J ends lost 3 bases and 3 bases respectively, with 10 bases between them. The CDR3 is 14 residues long. CDR3 protein: CASSDPGLYNEQFF. CDR3 nucleotide sequence: TGTGCCAGCAGCGATCCGGGACTCTACAATGAGCAGTTCTTC.

About this clonotype: This sequence may be a read error, since a much larger clone differs from it by one base. The chain uses TRBV6-2 or TRBV6-3 and TRBJ2-2, with 7 bases aligning to TRBD1. The CDR3 runs 15 residues. Germline-derived CDR1 and CDR2 are MNHEY and SVGEGT. The V segment lost 6 bases and the J segment 10 bases; nucleotides outside the gene matches: 14. The CDR3 region is CASSSAPQGQVELFF. The CDR3 DNA follows: TGTGCCAGCAGCTCAGCCCCACAGGGGCAGGTGGAGCTGTTTTTT.

This clonotype has ten or more counts. The chain joins TRBV20-1 to TRBJ1-3, with 10 positions matching TRBD1. CDR1 DFQATT and CDR2 SNEGSKA come from the germline V gene (reference sequence). The CDR3 loop spans 16 amino acids. Trimming at V came to 3 bases and at J to 0 bases, leaving 5 bases not matched to a gene. The CDR3 spells CSAREDRGISGNTIYF. The CDR3, as DNA: TGCAGTGCTAGGGAGGACAGGGGGATCTCTGGAAACACCATATATTTT.

This chain uses TRBV29-1 with TRBJ1-2; D gene unclear. The CDR3 is 11 residues long. Germline V gives CDR1 SQVTM, CDR2 ANQGSEA. Trimming shortened V by 4 bases and J by 6 bases, and 9 bases separated the two germline ends. CDR3 region: CSVVIGNGYTF. In DNA, the CDR3 is TGCAGCGTTGTCATAGGGAATGGCTACACCTTC.

This clonotype was detected ten times or more. This sequence joins TRBV7-9 and TRBJ1-1; 8 bases are a match to TRBD1. Germline V gene sequence: CDR1 SEHNR, CDR2 FQNEAQ (reference sequence). J lost 9 bases, V lost 0 bases, and 3 bases had no gene match. The CDR3 contains 13 residues. For the CDR3, the DNA is TGTGCCAGCAGCTTAGCGGGACAGGAGAAAGCTTTCTTT. Protein product: CASSLAGQEKAFF.

In this sample, this clonotype turned up many times. V gene TRBV29-1 combines with J gene TRBJ1-6; TRBD1 aligns across 9 bases. V was clipped by 5 bases and J by 10 bases; unmatched bases: 6. CDR3 length equals 13 residues. Looked up from germline, CDR1 is SQVTM and CDR2 is ANQGSEA. This CDR3 reads CSVLTGGASPLHF. The CDR3 DNA is TGCAGCGTTCTAACAGGGGGCGCATCACCCCTCCACTTT. The full variable domain, in which reference TRBV29-1 and TRBJ1-6 provide the parts outside the CDR3, is SAVISQKPSRDICQRGTSLTIQCQVDSQVTMMFWYRQQPGQSLTLIATANQGSEATYESGFVIDKFPISRPNLTFSTLTVSNMSPEDSSIYLCSVLTGGASPLHFGNGTRLTVT.

This clonotype showed up many times. V is TRBV7-3 and J is TRBJ2-1; 13 bases fit TRBD2. With V trimmed by 5 bases and J by 9 bases, 4 bases remained unmatched. The CDR3 has 14 residues. From germline, CDR1 is SGHTA and CDR2 FQGTGA. For the CDR3, the DNA is TGTGCCAGCAGCCTGGGACTAGCGGGGAGTGAGCAGTTCTTC. Amino acids: CASSLGLAGSEQFF.

At least ten counts were recorded for this clonotype. This chain links TRBV12-3 or TRBV12-4 with TRBJ1-1, with TRBD1 matching over 7 bases. The trim removed 6 bases at V and 7 bases at J, leaving 8 bases unmatched. This CDR3 has 13 residues. CDR3 loop: CASRPSDRDEAFF. The CDR3, as DNA: TGTGCCAGCAGACCATCCGACAGGGATGAAGCTTTCTTT.

This chain connects TRBV11-2 to TRBJ1-5; TRBD1 is a possible D gene (6 bases). The CDR3 loop spans 19 amino acids. The germline V and J ends were trimmed by 5 bases and 1 base, with 24 bases remaining between them. The germline V gene has CDR1 SGHAT and CDR2 FQNNGV. CDR3: CASSRLGQPLLGSNQPQHF. CDR3 bases: TGTGCCAGCAGCCGTCTTGGACAGCCTCTTTTGGGGAGCAATCAGCCCCAGCATTTT.

This clonotype came up many times. The chain employs TRBV7-6 and TRBJ2-2; D possibly corresponds to TRBD1 (6 bases). V gave up 3 bases and J gave up 0 bases, with 8 bases separating them. Germline V gene sequence: CDR1 SGHVS, CDR2 FNYEAQ. The CDR3 is made up of 15 amino acids. CDR3 sequence: CASSLWTANTGELFF. In nucleotides, the CDR3 is TGTGCCAGCAGCTTGTGGACAGCGAACACCGGGGAGCTGTTTTTT.

This clonotype was recorded at least ten times. The DNA of the CDR3 is TGTGCCAGCAGTTTAGAGGGGGCGAACCAAGAGACCCAGTACTTC. Translation gives CASSLEGANQETQYF. V gene TRBV28 combines with J gene TRBJ2-5, with 7 bases that match TRBD1. Losses at the gene ends were 2 bases for V and 0 bases for J; bases not matched to a gene: 3. CDR1 MDHEN and CDR2 SYDVKM come from the germline V gene. This CDR3 region has 15 residues.

For this clonotype: A much larger clone differs from this one at a single base, so this may be a read error. The chain employs TRBV5-1 and TRBJ2-4; 7 nucleotides match TRBD2. With 0 bases clipped from V and 3 bases from J, the junction kept 6 bases outside the gene matches. The CDR3 is made up of 16 amino acids. From germline, CDR1 is SGHRS and CDR2 YFSETQ. The CDR3 loop is CASSLGSGLVKNIQYF. As DNA, the CDR3 is TGCGCCAGCAGCTTGGGTAGCGGGTTAGTCAAAAACATTCAGTACTTC.

This clonotype was observed at least ten times. This chain links TRBV20-1 with TRBJ2-6; 10 bases line up with TRBD2. Unmatched junction bases numbered 11, after V lost 6 bases and J lost 3 bases. This CDR3 has 17 amino acids. CDR1 is DFQATT, CDR2 SNEGSKA, per germline (reference sequence). CDR3 in amino acids: CSAERPSGGVGANVLTF. DNA of the CDR3: TGCAGTGCAGAGCGGCCTAGCGGGGGAGTTGGGGCCAACGTCCTGACTTTC.